This T cell receptor beta chain was identified during a study of T cells in Graves' hyperthyroidism and ophthalmopathy. Study-level findings and limits: Blood also carried most thyroid clonotypes expanded above 0.001. Researchers report that a 13 V-J model separated ophthalmopathy from stable hyperthyroidism.

Template material for amplifying TCR beta CDR3 regions consisted of RNA transcripts. HTBI primers drove first-round RT-PCR of the TCR CDR3. TCRdb reprocessed the multiplex PCR reads with MiXCR, giving one entry per CDR3 protein. The table records under 400,000 distinct CDR3 sequences, approximately 15% of them present only once. This clonotype appeared many times. Its antigen is undetermined. V lost 2 bases, J lost 0 bases, and 11 bases lay in between. The CDR3 runs 15 residues. Germline CDR1 SGHNT, CDR2 YENEEA. The authors deemed Graves' hyperthyroidism stable absent ophthalmopathy progression within 18 months. Each diagnosis was grounded in clinical symptoms, serum thyroxine and TRAb, thyroid ultrasound, and orbital computed tomography.

Sequencing was done on a sample of blood. V and J are TRBV11-3 and TRBJ2-7; D call uncertain. This sequence was found in a woman aged 55-69 years with Graves' hyperthyroidism. CDR3: CASSLYRHSSYEQYF. CDR3 DNA: TGTGCCAGCAGCTTATATCGACACAGCTCCTACGAGCAGTACTTC.